This TCR beta chain originates from a study of T cell responses to AZD1222 COVID-19 vaccine. General study points: Among those given AZD1222, only 6 or 7 were seropositive at baseline. Nearly half of unique spike-specific TCRs reportedly avoided B.1.351 and B.1.1.7 mutated regions.

V dropped 4 bases and J dropped 4 bases, with 8 bases sitting between them. The CDR3 extends over 13 amino acids. Germline V gene lookup returns CDR1 MRHNA and CDR2 SNTAGT. Clones were sequenced by immunoSEQ multiplex PCR, and TCRdb holds only the in-frame ones, with some missing. This sample has 99,000 or so clones, with 88% found just once. For this clone: As yet, its antigen is unknown.

The source of this sequence is an adult in good health. The specimen was peripheral blood, collected on day 0 of AZD1222 vaccination. The chain joins TRBV6-4 to TRBJ2-1; no clear D. The CDR3 sequence is CASSVSRYNEQFF. The CDR3 coding sequence is TGTGCCAGCAGTGTATCCCGTTACAATGAGCAGTTCTTC.